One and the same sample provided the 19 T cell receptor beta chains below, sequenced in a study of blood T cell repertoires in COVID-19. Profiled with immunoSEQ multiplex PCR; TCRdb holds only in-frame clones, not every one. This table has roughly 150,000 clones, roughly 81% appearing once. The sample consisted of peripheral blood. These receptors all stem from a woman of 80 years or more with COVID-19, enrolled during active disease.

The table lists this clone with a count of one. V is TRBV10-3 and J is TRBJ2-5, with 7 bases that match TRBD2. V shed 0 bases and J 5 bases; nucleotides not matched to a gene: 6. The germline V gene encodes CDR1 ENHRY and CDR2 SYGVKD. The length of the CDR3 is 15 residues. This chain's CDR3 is CAISESLTSSETQYF. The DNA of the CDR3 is TGTGCCATCAGTGAGTCGTTGACTAGCAGCGAGACCCAGTACTTC.

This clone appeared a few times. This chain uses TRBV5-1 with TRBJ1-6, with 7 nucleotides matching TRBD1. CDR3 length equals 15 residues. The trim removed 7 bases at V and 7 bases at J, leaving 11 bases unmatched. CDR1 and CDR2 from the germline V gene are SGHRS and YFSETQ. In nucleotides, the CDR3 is TGCGCCAGCTCCCTACAGGGGCCTATGAATTCACCCCTCCACTTT. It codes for CASSLQGPMNSPLHF.

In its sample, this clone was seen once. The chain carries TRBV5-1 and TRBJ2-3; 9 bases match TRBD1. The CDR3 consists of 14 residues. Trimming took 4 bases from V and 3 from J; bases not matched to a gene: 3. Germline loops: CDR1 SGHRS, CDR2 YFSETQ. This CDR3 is CASSRDRVTDTQYF. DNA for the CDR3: TGCGCCAGCAGCAGGGACAGGGTGACAGATACGCAGTATTTT. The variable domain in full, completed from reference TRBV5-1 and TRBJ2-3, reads KAGVTQTPRYLIKTRGQQVTLSCSPISGHRSVSWYQQTPGQGLQFLFEYFSETQRNKGNFPGRFSGRQFSNSRSEMNVSTLELGDSALYLCASSRDRVTDTQYFGPGTRLTVL.

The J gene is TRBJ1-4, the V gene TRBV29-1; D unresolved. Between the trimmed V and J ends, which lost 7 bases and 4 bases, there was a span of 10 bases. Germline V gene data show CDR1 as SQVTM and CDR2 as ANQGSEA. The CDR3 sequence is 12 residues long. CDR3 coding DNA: TGCAGCGCCGCCGGGTATAATGAAAAACTGTTTTTT. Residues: CSAAGYNEKLFF.

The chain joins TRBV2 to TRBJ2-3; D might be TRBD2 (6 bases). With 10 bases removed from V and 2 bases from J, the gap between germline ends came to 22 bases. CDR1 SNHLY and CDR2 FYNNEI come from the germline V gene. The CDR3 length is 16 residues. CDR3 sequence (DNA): TGTGCCACCACGAGGAGTAGCGGTACTCTCACAGATACGCAGTATTTT. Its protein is CATTRSSGTLTDTQYF. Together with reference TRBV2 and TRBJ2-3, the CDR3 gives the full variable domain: EPEVTQTPSHQVTQMGQEVILRCVPISNHLYFYWYRQILGQKVEFLVSFYNNEISEKSEIFDDQFSVERPDGSNFTLKIRSTKLEDSAMYFCATTRSSGTLTDTQYFGPGTRLTVL.

The CDR3 loop is CASSAGSQPQHF. The DNA for the CDR3 is TGTGCCAGCAGTGCGGGGTCCCAGCCCCAGCATTTT. This chain connects TRBV2 to TRBJ1-5; no clear D gene. Germline V lookup: CDR1 SNHLY, CDR2 FYNNEI. Trimming shortened V by 4 bases and J by 7 bases, and 8 bases separated the two germline ends. The CDR3 runs to 12 residues.

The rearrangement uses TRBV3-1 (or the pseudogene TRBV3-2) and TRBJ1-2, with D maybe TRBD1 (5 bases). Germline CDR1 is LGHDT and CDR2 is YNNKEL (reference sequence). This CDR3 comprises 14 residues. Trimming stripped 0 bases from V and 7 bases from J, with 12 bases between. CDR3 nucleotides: TGTGCCAGCAGCCAAGATGACAGAATCACTGGCTACACCTTC. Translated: CASSQDDRITGYTF.

The CDR3 DNA reads TGTGCCAGCAGCCCCCTGGGACAGGGGGTTTCGCAGTACTTC. This sequence encodes CASSPLGQGVSQYF. The chain employs TRBV7-9 and TRBJ2-7; 11 bases match TRBD1. The length of the CDR3 is 14 residues. Trimming cost V 5 bases and J 9 bases; bases outside gene matches: 9. The germline V gene has CDR1 SEHNR and CDR2 FQNEAQ (reference sequence).

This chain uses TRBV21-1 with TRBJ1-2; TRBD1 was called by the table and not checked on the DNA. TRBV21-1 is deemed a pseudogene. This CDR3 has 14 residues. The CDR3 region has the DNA TGTGCCAGCAGCTGCCGGGACAGGGGGCCAGGCTACACCTTC. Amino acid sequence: CASSCRDRGPGYTF.

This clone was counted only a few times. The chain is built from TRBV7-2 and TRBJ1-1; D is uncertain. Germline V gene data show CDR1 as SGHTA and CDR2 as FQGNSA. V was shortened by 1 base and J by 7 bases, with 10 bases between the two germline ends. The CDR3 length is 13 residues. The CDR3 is CASSLERGIEAFF. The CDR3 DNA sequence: TGTGCCAGCAGCTTAGAGCGGGGAATTGAAGCTTTCTTT. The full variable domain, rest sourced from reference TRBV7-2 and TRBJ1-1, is GAGVSQSPSNKVTEKGKDVELRCDPISGHTALYWYRQSLGQGLEFLIYFQGNSAPDKSGLPSDRFSAERTGGSVSTLTIQRTQQEDSAVYLCASSLERGIEAFFGQGTRLTVV.

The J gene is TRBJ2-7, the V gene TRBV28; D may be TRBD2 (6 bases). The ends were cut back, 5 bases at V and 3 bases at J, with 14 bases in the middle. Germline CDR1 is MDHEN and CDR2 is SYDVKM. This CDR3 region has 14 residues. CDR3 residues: CASSPYLARYEQYF. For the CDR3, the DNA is TGTGCCAGCAGTCCTTATCTAGCGCGCTACGAGCAGTACTTC.

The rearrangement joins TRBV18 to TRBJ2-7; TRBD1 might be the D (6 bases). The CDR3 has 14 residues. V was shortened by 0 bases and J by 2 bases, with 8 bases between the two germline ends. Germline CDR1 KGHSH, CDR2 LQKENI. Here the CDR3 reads CASSPPGAPYEQYF. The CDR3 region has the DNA TGTGCCAGCTCACCACCGGGGGCCCCCTACGAGCAGTACTTC. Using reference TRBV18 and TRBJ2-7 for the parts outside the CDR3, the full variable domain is NAGVMQNPRHLVRRRGQEARLRCSPMKGHSHVYWYRQLPEEGLKFMVYLQKENIIDESGMPKERFSAEFPKEGPSILRIQQVVRGDSAAYFCASSPPGAPYEQYFGPGTRLTVT.

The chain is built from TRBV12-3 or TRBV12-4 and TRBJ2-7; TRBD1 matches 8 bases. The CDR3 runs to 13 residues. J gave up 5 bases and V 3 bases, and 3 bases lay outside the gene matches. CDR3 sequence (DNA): TGTGCCAGCAGTTTTGCAGGGGGCCACGAGCAGTACTTC. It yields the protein CASSFAGGHEQYF.

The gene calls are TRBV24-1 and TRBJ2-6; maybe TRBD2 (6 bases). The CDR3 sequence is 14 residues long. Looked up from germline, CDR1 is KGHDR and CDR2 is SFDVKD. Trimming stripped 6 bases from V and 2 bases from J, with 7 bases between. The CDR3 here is CATSRGAGANVLTF. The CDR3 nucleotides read TGTGCCACCAGTCGCGGGGCTGGGGCCAACGTCCTGACTTTC.

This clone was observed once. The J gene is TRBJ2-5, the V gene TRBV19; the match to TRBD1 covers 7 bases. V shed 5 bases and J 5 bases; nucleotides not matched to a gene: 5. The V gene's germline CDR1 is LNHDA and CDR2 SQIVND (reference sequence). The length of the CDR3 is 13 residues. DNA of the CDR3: TGTGCCAGTAGTCGACAGGGTTCCGAGACCCAGTACTTC. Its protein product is CASSRQGSETQYF.

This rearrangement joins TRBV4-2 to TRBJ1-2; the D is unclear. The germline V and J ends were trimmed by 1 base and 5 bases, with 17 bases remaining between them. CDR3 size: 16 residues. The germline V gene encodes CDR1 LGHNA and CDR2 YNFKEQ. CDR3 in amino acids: CASSQGTLNSFYGYTF. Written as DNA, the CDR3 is TGTGCCAGCAGCCAAGGGACTTTAAACTCTTTTTATGGCTACACCTTC.

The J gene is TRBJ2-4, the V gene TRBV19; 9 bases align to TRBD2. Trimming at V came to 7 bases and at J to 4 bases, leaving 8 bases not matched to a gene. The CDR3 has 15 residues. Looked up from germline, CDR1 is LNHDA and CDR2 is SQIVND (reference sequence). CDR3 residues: CASTKRGERKNIQYF. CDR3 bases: TGTGCCAGTACTAAGCGGGGGGAGCGTAAAAACATTCAGTACTTC.

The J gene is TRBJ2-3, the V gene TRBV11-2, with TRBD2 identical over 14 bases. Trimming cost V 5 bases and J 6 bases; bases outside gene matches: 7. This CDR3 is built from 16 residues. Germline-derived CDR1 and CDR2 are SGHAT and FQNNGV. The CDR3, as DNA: TGTGCCAGCAGCCTGACTAGCGGGGGGGCCGTTGATACGCAGTATTTT. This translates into CASSLTSGGAVDTQYF.

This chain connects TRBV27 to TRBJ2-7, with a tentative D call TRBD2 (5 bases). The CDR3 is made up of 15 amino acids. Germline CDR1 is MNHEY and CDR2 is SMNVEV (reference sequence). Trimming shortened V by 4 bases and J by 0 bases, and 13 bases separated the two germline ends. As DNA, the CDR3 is TGTGCCAGCAGTTCAAGGACTGGGAGCTCCTACGAGCAGTACTTC. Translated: CASSSRTGSSYEQYF.